Described below is a single T cell receptor beta chain sequence and its context. This record comes from a study of cytomegalovirus exposure and HLA in healthy donors. Trimming left V 2 bases short and J 4 bases short, with 9 bases between. The length of the CDR3 is 14 residues. Germline assignment: CDR1 MGHDK and CDR2 SYGVNS. The table came from immunoSEQ multiplex PCR; TCRdb's copy has only in-frame clones and leaves some out. The data hold about 300,000 clones, with roughly 88% observed a single time. The source is a woman aged 18-30 years in good health and CMV-seronegative. The sequenced material came from PBMCs. This sequence joins TRBV25-1 and TRBJ1-5; D perhaps matches TRBD1 (5 bases). This chain's CDR3 is CASSEGGGNQPQHF. CDR3 DNA: TGTGCCAGCAGTGAAGGGGGGGGGAATCAGCCCCAGCATTTT.